The clone carrying this TCR beta chain was recorded many times. This record comes from a study of neurological immune-mediated disorders. The CDR3 loop spans 18 amino acids. V lost 6 bases to trimming and J lost 0 bases; unmatched junction nucleotides: 9. Looked up from germline, CDR1 is SEHNR and CDR2 is FQNEAQ (reference sequence). The unsorted libraries were made from 2 million PBMCs kept at -80 C. TCRdb fed the 5' RACE reads into MiXCR, producing one record per CDR3 protein. The data contain about 70,000 distinct CDR3 sequences, 3.2% of them singletons. The clonotype originates from a woman in her fifties or sixties with multiple sclerosis. The source material was PBMCs. The chain combines TRBV7-9 with TRBJ2-6; 9 positions match TRBD2. This CDR3 is CASRERGAAPSGANVLTF. CDR3 in DNA: TGTGCCAGCAGAGAGCGGGGGGCCGCCCCCTCTGGGGCCAACGTCCTGACTTTC.